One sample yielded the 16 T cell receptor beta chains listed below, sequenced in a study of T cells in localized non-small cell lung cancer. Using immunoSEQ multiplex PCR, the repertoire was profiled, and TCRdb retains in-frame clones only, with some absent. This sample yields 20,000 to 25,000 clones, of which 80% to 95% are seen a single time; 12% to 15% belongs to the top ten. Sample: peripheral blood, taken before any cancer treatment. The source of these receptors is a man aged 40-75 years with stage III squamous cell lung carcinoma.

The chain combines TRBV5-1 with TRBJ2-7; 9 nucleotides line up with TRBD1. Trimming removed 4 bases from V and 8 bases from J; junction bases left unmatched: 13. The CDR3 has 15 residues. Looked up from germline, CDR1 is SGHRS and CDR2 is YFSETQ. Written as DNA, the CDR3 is TGCGCCAGCAGCCCGACCGGACAGGGGAGGAACAAGCAGTACTTC. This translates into CASSPTGQGRNKQYF. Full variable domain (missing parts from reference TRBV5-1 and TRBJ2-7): KAGVTQTPRYLIKTRGQQVTLSCSPISGHRSVSWYQQTPGQGLQFLFEYFSETQRNKGNFPGRFSGRQFSNSRSEMNVSTLELGDSALYLCASSPTGQGRNKQYFGPGTRLTVT.

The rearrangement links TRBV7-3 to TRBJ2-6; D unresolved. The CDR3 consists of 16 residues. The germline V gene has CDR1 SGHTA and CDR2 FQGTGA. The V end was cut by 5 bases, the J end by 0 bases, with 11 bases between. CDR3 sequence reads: CASSPSEDSGANVLTF. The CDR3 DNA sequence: TGTGCCAGCAGCCCCTCCGAGGACTCTGGGGCCAACGTCCTGACTTTC.

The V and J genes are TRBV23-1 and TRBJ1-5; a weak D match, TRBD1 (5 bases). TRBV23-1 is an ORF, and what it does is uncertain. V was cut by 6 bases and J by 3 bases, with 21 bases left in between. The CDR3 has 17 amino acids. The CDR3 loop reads CASSQNRGGANNQPQHF. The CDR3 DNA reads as TGCGCCAGCAGCCAAAATCGTGGAGGGGCCAACAATCAGCCCCAGCATTTT.

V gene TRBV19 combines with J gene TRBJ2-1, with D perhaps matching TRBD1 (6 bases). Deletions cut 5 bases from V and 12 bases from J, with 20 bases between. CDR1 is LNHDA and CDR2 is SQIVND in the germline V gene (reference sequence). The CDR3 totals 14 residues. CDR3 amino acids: CASSPPVRMTGQFF. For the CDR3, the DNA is TGTGCCAGTAGTCCACCCGTACGAATGACAGGGCAGTTCTTC.

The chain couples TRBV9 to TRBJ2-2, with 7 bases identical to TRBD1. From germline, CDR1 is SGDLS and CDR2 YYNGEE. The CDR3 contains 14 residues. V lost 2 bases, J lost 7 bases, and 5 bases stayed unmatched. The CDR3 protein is CASSVRGSGGELFF. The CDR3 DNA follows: TGTGCCAGCAGCGTCAGGGGGTCGGGCGGGGAGCTGTTTTTT.

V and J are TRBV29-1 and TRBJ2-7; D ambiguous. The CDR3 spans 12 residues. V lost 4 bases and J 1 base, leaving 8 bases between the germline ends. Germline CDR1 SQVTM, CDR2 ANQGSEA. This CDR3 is CSVGYGSYEQYF. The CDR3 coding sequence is TGCAGCGTTGGTTACGGGTCCTACGAGCAGTACTTC.

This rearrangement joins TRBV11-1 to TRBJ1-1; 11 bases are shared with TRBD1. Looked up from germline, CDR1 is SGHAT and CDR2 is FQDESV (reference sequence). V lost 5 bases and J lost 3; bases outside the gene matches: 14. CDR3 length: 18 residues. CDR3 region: CASSRSGQGAGRYTEAFF. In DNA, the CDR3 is TGTGCCAGCAGCCGTAGCGGACAGGGGGCTGGCAGGTACACTGAAGCTTTCTTT.

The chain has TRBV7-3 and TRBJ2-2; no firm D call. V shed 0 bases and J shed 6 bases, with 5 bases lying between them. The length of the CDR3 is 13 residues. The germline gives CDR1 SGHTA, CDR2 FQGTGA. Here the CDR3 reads CASSLTTPGELFF. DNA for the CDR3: TGTGCCAGCAGCTTAACGACGCCCGGGGAGCTGTTTTTT.

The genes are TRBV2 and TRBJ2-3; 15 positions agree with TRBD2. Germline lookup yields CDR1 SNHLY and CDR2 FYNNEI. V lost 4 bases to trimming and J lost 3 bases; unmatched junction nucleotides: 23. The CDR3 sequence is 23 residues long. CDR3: CASSVGTLATGLAGGGGTDTQYF. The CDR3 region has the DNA TGTGCCAGCAGTGTTGGGACGCTAGCAACGGGACTAGCGGGAGGAGGGGGGACAGATACGCAGTATTTT. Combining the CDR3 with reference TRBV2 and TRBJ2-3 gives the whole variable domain EPEVTQTPSHQVTQMGQEVILRCVPISNHLYFYWYRQILGQKVEFLVSFYNNEISEKSEIFDDQFSVERPDGSNFTLKIRSTKLEDSAMYFCASSVGTLATGLAGGGGTDTQYFGPGTRLTVL.

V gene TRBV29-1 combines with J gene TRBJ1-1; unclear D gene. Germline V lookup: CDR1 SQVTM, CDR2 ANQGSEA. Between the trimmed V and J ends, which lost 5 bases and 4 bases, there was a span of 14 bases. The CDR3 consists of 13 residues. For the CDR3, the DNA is TGCAGCGTTTCAGGAGGGAGGAGCACTGAAGCTTTCTTT. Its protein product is CSVSGGRSTEAFF.

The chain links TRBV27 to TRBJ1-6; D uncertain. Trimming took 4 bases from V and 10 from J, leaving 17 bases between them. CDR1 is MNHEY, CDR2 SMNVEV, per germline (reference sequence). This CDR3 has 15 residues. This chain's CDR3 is CASSSVGVGRSPLHF. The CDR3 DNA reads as TGTGCCAGCAGTTCGGTGGGCGTAGGGAGATCACCCCTCCACTTT.

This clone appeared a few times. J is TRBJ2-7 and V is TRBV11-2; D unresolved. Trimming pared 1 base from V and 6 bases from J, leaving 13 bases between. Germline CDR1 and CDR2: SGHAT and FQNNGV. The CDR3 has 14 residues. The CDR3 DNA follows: TGTGCCAGCAGCTTAGGACTCCTTCTAAGCGAGCAGTACTTC. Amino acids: CASSLGLLLSEQYF.

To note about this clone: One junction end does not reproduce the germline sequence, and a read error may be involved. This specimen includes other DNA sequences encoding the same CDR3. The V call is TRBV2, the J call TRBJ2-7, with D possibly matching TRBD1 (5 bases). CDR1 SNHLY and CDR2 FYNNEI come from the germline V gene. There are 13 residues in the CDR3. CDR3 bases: TGTGCTAGCAGTGGGGTAGGGGTGTACGAGCAGTACTTC. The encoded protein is CASSGVGVYEQYF.

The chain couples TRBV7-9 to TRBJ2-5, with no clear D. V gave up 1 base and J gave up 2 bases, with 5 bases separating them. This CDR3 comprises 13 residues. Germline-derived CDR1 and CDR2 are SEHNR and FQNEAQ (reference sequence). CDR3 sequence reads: CASSLDGQETQYF. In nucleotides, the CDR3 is TGTGCCAGCAGCTTAGATGGACAAGAGACCCAGTACTTC.

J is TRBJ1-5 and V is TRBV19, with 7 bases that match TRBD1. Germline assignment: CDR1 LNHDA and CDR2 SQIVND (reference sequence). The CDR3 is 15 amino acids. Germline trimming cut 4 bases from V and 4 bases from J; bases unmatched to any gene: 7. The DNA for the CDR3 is TGTGCCAGTAGTACCCGACAGGGACGAAATCAGCCCCAGCATTTT. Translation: CASSTRQGRNQPQHF.

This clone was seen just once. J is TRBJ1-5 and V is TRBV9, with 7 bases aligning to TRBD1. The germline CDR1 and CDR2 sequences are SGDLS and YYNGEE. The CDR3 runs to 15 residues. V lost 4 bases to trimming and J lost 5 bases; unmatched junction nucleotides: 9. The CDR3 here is CASSPRTGRDQPQHF. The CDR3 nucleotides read TGTGCCAGCAGCCCCAGGACAGGACGGGATCAGCCCCAGCATTTT.